This T cell receptor beta chain is drawn from a study of early T cells in non-severe SARS-CoV-2 infection. Study information: Sequenced material consisted of bulk RNA (from unsorted whole blood), and chains were unpaired.

The library protocol tagged individual cDNA molecules with unique molecular identifiers. Each CDR3 protein gets one entry after TCRdb re-called the 5' RACE reads with MiXCR. The sample holds 90,000 to 120,000 distinct CDR3 sequences; over 8.5% are singletons and the top ten take more than 6.5%. CDR3 length equals 16 residues. V was clipped by 4 bases and J by 5 bases, with 18 bases between them. Germline V gene data show CDR1 as SGHAT and CDR2 as FQNNGV. Only a few counts were recorded for this clonotype. Its antigen is still unknown. Study conclusions and caveats: Sequences matched to VDJdb favored anti-spike CD8 responses, while private and CD4 specificities were missed.

This chain uses TRBV11-2 with TRBJ2-1; D might be TRBD1 or TRBD2, each matching 6 bases. The sequenced sample was whole blood. The sequence was obtained from an adult who was a healthcare worker with PCR-confirmed SARS-CoV-2 infection or an uninfected control (not recorded which). The CDR3 nucleotides read TGTGCCAGCAGCTCCTTACGGGGGCCTAGCGACAATGAGCAGTTCTTC. Translation gives CASSSLRGPSDNEQFF.